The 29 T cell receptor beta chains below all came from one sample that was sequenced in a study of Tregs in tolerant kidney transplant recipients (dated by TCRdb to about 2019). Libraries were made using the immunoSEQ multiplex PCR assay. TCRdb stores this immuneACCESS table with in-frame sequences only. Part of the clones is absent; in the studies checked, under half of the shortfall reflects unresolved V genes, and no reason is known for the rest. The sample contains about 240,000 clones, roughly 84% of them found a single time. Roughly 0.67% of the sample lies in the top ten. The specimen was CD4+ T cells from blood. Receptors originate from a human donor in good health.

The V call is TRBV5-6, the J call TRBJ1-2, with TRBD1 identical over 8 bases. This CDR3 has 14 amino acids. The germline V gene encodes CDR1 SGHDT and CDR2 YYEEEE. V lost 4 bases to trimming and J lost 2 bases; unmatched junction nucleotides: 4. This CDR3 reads CASSRDRRNYGYTF. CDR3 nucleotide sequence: TGTGCCAGCAGCCGGGACAGGCGCAACTATGGCTACACCTTC.

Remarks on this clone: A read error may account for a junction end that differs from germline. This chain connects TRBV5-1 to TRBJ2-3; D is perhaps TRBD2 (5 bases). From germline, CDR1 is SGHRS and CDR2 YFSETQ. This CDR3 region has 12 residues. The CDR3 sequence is CASSMTTVTQYF. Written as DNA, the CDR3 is TGCGCCAGCAGCATGACTACAGTTACGCAGTATTTT.

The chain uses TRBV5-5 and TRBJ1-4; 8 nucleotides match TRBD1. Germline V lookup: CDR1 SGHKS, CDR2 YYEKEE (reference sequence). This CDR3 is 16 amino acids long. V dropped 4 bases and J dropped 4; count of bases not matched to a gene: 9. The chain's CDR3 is CASSPDKDRGNEKLFF. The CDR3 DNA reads TGTGCCAGCAGCCCCGATAAAGACAGGGGTAATGAAAAACTGTTTTTT.

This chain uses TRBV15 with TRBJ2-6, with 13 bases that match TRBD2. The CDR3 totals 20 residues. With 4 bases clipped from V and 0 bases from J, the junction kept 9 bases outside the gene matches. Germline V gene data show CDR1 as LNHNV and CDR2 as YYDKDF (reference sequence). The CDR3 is CATSTARTSGGLSGANVLTF. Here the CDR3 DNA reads TGTGCCACCAGCACCGCCCGGACTAGCGGGGGACTCTCTGGGGCCAACGTCCTGACTTTC.

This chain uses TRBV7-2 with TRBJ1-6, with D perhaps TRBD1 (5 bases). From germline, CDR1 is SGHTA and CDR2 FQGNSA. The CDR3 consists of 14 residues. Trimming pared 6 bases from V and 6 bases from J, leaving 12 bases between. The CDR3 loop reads CASRERQSNSPLHF. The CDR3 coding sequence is TGTGCCAGCAGGGAGAGACAGTCTAATTCACCCCTCCACTTT.

CDR3 loop: CASSWSGLAGGAHYEQYF. The CDR3 DNA reads TGTGCCAGCAGCTGGTCGGGACTAGCGGGAGGCGCCCACTACGAGCAGTACTTC. This rearrangement joins TRBV11-2 to TRBJ2-7; 15 bases match TRBD2. This CDR3 region has 18 residues. Looked up from germline, CDR1 is SGHAT and CDR2 is FQNNGV. With 4 bases clipped from V and 3 bases from J, the junction kept 10 bases outside the gene matches.

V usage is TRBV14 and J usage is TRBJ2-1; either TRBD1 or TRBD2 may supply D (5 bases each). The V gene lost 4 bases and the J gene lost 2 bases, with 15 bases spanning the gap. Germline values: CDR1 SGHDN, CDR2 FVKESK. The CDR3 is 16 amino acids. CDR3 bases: TGTGCCAGCAGCCCATTAGGGACCCCGGCCTACAATGAGCAGTTCTTC. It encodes CASSPLGTPAYNEQFF.

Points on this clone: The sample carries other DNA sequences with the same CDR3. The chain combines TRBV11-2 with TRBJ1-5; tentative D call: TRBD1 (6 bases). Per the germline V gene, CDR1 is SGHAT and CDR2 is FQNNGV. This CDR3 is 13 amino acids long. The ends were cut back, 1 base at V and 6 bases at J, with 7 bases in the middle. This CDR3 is CASSLGGGQPQHF. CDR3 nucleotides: TGTGCCAGCAGCTTAGGAGGGGGTCAGCCCCAGCATTTT.

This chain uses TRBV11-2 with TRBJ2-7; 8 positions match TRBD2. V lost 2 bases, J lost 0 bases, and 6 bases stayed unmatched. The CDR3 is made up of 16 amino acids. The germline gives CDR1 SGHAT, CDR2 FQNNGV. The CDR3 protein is CASSLRPGGPSYEQYF. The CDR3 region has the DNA TGTGCCAGCAGCTTAAGGCCGGGAGGGCCCTCCTACGAGCAGTACTTC.

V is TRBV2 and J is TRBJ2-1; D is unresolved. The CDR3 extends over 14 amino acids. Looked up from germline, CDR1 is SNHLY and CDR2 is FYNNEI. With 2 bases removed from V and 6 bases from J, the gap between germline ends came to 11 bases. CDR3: CASSESPSSNEQFF. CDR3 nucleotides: TGTGCCAGCAGTGAATCTCCCTCGTCCAATGAGCAGTTCTTC.

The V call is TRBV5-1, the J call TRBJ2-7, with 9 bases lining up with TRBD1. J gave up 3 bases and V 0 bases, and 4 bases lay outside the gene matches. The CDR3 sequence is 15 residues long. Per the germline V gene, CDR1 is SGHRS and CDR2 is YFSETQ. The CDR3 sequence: CASSLAPGQGYEQYF. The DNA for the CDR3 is TGCGCCAGCAGCTTGGCTCCGGGACAGGGCTACGAGCAGTACTTC.

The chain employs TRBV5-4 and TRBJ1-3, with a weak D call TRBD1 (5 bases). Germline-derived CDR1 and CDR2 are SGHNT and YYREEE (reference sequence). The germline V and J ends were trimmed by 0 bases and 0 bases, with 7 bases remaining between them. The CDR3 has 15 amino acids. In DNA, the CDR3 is TGTGCCAGCAGCTTGGACAGGCTCTCTGGAAACACCATATATTTT. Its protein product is CASSLDRLSGNTIYF.

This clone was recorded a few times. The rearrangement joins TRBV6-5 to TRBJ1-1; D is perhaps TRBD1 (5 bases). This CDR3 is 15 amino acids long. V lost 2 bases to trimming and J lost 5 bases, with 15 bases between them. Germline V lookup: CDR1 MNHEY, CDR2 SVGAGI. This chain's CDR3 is CASSYMDRRGTEAFF. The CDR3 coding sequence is TGTGCCAGCAGTTACATGGACCGCCGGGGGACTGAAGCTTTCTTT.

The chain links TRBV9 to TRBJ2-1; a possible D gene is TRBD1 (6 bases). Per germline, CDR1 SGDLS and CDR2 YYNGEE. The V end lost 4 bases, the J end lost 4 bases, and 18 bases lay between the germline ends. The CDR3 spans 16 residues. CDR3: CASSLQVRGSYNEQFF. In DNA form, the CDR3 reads TGTGCCAGCAGCCTCCAGGTCAGGGGCTCTTACAATGAGCAGTTCTTC.

CDR3 in amino acids: CASSLEGYNSPLHF. The CDR3 bases are TGTGCCAGCAGCTTGGAAGGATATAATTCACCCCTCCACTTT. The chain uses TRBV5-4 and TRBJ1-6; unclear D gene. CDR3 length equals 14 residues. V shed 0 bases and J shed 4 bases, with 5 bases lying between them. Germline V CDR1 and CDR2: SGHNT, YYREEE (reference sequence).

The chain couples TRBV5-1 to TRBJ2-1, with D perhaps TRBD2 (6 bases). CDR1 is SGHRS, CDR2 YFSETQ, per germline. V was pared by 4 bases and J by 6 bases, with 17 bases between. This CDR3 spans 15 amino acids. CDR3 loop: CASSQEPGLINEQFF. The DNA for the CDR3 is TGCGCCAGCAGCCAAGAACCGGGACTTATCAATGAGCAGTTCTTC.

The CDR3 DNA follows: TGCGCCAGCAGCTTGGCCCCGGGACAGGGAGCCTACGAGCAGTACTTC. Protein: CASSLAPGQGAYEQYF. This chain joins TRBV5-1 and TRBJ2-7; TRBD1 agrees at 9 bases. The J segment lost 2 bases and the V segment lost 0 bases, leaving 6 bases of the junction unmatched. Germline CDR1 reads SGHRS; CDR2 reads YFSETQ. CDR3 size: 16 residues.

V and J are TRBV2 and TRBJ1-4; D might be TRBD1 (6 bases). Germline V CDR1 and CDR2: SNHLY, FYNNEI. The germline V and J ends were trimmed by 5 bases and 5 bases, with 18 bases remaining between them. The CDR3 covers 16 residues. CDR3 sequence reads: CASSILNRARNEKLFF. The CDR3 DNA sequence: TGTGCCAGCAGTATCTTAAACAGGGCAAGGAATGAAAAACTGTTTTTT.

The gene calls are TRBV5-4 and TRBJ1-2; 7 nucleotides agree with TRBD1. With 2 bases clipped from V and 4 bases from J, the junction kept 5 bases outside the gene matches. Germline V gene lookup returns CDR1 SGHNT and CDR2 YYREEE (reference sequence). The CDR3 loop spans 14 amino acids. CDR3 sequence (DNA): TGTGCCAGCAGCTTCAACAGGGGTTCCTATGGCTACACCTTC. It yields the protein CASSFNRGSYGYTF. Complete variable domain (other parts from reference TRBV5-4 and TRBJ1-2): ETGVTQSPTHLIKTRGQQVTLRCSSQSGHNTVSWYQQALGQGPQFIFQYYREEENGRGNFPPRFSGLQFPNYSSELNVNALELDDSALYLCASSFNRGSYGYTFGSGTRLTVV.

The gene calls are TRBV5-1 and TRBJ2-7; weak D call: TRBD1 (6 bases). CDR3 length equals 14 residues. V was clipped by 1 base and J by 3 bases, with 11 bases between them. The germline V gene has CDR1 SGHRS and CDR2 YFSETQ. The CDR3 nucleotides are TGCGCCAGCAGCTTGCAACAGGGCGACTACGAGCAGTACTTC. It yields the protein CASSLQQGDYEQYF.

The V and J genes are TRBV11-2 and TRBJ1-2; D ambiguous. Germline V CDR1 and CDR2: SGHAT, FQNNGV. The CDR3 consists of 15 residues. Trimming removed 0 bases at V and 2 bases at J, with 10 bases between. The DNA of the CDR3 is TGTGCCAGCAGCTTAGATCCCCTGACAAACTATGGCTACACCTTC. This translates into CASSLDPLTNYGYTF.

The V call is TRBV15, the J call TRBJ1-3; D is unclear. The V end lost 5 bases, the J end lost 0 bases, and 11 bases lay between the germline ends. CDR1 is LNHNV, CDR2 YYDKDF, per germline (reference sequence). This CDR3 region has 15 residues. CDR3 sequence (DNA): TGTGCCACCAGCGGAAGGATTAACTCTGGAAACACCATATATTTT. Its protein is CATSGRINSGNTIYF.

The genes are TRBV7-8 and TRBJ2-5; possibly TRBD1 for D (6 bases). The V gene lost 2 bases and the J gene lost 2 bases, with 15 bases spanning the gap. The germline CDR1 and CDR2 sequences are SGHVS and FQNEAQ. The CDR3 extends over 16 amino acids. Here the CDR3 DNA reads TGTGCCAGCAGCTTACGGCAACAGGGCCCTCAAGAGACCCAGTACTTC. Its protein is CASSLRQQGPQETQYF.

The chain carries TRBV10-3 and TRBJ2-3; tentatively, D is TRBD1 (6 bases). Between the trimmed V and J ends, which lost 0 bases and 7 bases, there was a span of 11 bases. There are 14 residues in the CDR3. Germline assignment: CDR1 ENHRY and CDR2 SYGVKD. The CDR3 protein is CAISESKGVNTQYF. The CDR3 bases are TGTGCCATCAGTGAGTCGAAGGGGGTAAATACGCAGTATTTT.

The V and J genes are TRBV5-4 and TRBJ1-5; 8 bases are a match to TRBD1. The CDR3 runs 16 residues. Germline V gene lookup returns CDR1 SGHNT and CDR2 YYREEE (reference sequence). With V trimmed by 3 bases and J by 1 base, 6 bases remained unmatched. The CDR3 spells CASSSQGAGSNQPQHF. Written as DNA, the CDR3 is TGTGCCAGCAGCTCCCAGGGGGCTGGGAGCAATCAGCCCCAGCATTTT.

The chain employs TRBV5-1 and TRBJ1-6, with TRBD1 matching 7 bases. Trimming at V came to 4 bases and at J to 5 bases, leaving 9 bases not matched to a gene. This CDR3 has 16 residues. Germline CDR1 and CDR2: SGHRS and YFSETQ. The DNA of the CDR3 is TGCGCCAGCAGCCTAGGAGACAGGGCGAATAATTCACCCCTCCACTTT. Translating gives CASSLGDRANNSPLHF.

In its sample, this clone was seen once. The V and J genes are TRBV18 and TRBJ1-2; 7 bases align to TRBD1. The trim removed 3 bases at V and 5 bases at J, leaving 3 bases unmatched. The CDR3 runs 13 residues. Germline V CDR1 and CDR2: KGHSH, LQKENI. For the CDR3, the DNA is TGTGCCAGCTCACCTGGGACAGTATATGGCTACACCTTC. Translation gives CASSPGTVYGYTF.

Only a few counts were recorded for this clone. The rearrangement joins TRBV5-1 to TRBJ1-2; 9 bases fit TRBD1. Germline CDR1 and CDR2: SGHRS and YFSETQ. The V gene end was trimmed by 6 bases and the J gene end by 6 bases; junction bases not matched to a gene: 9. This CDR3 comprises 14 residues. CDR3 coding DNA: TGCGCCAGCAAATCATTGGACAGGGGCGATGGCTACACCTTC. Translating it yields CASKSLDRGDGYTF.

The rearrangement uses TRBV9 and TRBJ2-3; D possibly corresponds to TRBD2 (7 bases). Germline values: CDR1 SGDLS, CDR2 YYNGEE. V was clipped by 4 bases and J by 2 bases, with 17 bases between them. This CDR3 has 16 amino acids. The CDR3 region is CASSTGASGYTDTQYF. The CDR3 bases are TGTGCCAGCAGCACGGGGGCTAGCGGCTACACAGATACGCAGTATTTT.